The 5 T cell receptor beta chains reported below all come from one sample, sequenced in a study of blood T cell repertoires in COVID-19 (dated by TCRdb to about 2020). Library preparation was by the immunoSEQ multiplex PCR assay. Sourced from immuneACCESS, this table was stored by TCRdb with only in-frame sequences that have V and J called. A share of the clones is absent; for the studies checked, an unresolved V gene accounts for under half, and the remainder has no known explanation. A total of approximately 91,000 clones appear in this sample, around 75% of them only once. The biggest ten clones account for about 24% of the sample. Material for sequencing was peripheral blood. The receptors derive from a man in his sixties or seventies with acute or convalescent COVID-19.

This chain joins TRBV28 and TRBJ2-7; D is perhaps TRBD1 (6 bases). Germline-derived CDR1 and CDR2 are MDHEN and SYDVKM. V was trimmed by 4 bases and J by 0 bases, leaving 16 bases between them. This CDR3 has 16 residues. In DNA form, the CDR3 reads TGTGCCAGCAGTTCGCCGGGACAACGGAGCTCCTACGAGCAGTACTTC. Its protein is CASSSPGQRSSYEQYF.

The rearrangement joins TRBV15 to TRBJ1-1; TRBD1 might be the D (5 bases). The ends were cut back, 0 bases at V and 10 bases at J, with 12 bases in the middle. Germline loops: CDR1 LNHNV, CDR2 YYDKDF (reference sequence). The CDR3 runs 13 residues. In nucleotides, the CDR3 is TGTGCCACCAGCAGAGAATCAGGGTTGTCAGCTTTCTTT. It translates to CATSRESGLSAFF.

The chain joins TRBV18 to TRBJ2-1; D gene unclear. Deletions cut 9 bases from V and 10 bases from J, with 13 bases between. The CDR3 length is 11 residues. Germline V gene data show CDR1 as KGHSH and CDR2 as LQKENI. The DNA for the CDR3 is TGTGCCAGTTTAATCCTAGGCGAGCAGTTCTTC. Protein: CASLILGEQFF.

This clone occurred a few times. The chain carries TRBV6-5 and TRBJ2-3; unclear D gene. The CDR3 is made up of 15 amino acids. CDR1 is MNHEY and CDR2 is SVGAGI in the germline V gene. V was trimmed by 5 bases and J by 0 bases, leaving 12 bases between them. CDR3 sequence (DNA): TGTGCCAGCAGTCCTCCGGCGGCTAGCACAGATACGCAGTATTTT. Its translation is CASSPPAASTDTQYF.

V and J are TRBV28 and TRBJ1-2; 8 bases are a match to TRBD1. The trim removed 1 base at V and 6 bases at J, leaving 4 bases unmatched. This CDR3 spans 14 amino acids. Per the germline V gene, CDR1 is MDHEN and CDR2 is SYDVKM. CDR3 amino acids: CASSLLAGGDGYTF. The CDR3 DNA sequence: TGTGCCAGCAGTTTATTGGCAGGGGGCGATGGCTACACCTTC.